The rows below give T cell receptor beta chains drawn from one sample of a study of HIV-infected patients and healthy controls. Via MiXCR, TCRdb re-called the 5' RACE reads, giving one row per CDR3 protein. The table includes 10,000 to 15,000 distinct CDR3 sequences, roughly 10% detected once. The sequenced sample was blood. These receptors were obtained from an adult in good health. Both conserved end residues are part of each CDR3. Clone size appears in some rows only: once, few, many, or a class for an expanded clone.

size,V,J,CDR3
many,TRBV7-2,TRBJ1-3,CASSSGLSGNTIYF
NA,TRBV7-2,TRBJ1-1,CASSLDRAATQEAFF
medium-sized,TRBV20-1,TRBJ2-5,CSGTGTGVIQETQYF
NA,TRBV6-5,TRBJ1-1,CASSYSRAGRLGTEAFF
many,TRBV19,TRBJ2-3,CASSIVPETADTQYF
medium-sized,TRBV3-1,TRBJ2-1,CASSPAFWGSSYNEQFF
medium-sized,TRBV5-1,TRBJ2-5,CASSPQLQETQYF
many,TRBV28,TRBJ1-1,CASDSWNTEAFF
few,TRBV29-1,TRBJ2-7,CSIAGPNYEQYF
few,TRBV5-1,TRBJ2-2,CASSLARGANTGELFF
many,TRBV27,TRBJ1-5,CASSLGQTVSNQPQHF
medium-sized,TRBV4-1,TRBJ2-7,CASSHLGLKQYF
many,TRBV19,TRBJ2-5,CASSTSSGRAWETQYF
medium-sized,TRBV20-1,TRBJ2-3,CSATRLAGTDTQYF
many,TRBV12-3/TRBV12-4,TRBJ1-1,CASSFSRGLTEAFF
medium-sized,TRBV14,TRBJ2-7,CASSQVSQEAEQYF
NA,TRBV4-2,TRBJ2-5,CASNPKTGSRETQYF
NA,TRBV2,TRBJ2-1,CASNPQRESGEQFF
NA,TRBV21-1,TRBJ1-3,CASFFPREAISGNTVYF
medium-sized,TRBV20-1,TRBJ1-2,CSASRQIANYGYTF
NA,TRBV27,TRBJ2-5,CASSLTIPGTGSRETQYF
medium-sized,TRBV6-5,TRBJ1-2,CASSPDRPYGYTF
many,TRBV19,TRBJ1-1,CASSIGHHSNTEAFF
few,TRBV20-1,TRBJ1-2,CSASLRGRGYTF
many,TRBV5-4,TRBJ1-1,CASSLQGNTEAFF
NA,TRBV30,TRBJ2-7,CAWSWSRGGDEQYF
NA,TRBV7-9,TRBJ1-3,CASSPATRGDTIYF
medium-sized,TRBV6-5,TRBJ2-5,CASRSAGRETQYF
medium-sized,TRBV6-1,TRBJ2-2,CASSREFTGELFF
many,TRBV7-9,TRBJ1-1,CASSFFAGGTMNTEAFF
few,TRBV9,TRBJ2-1,CASSPGLANNEQFF
NA,TRBV30,TRBJ2-7,CAWSVRREQYF
many,TRBV27,TRBJ1-6,CASSLDRGGNSPLHF
few,TRBV13,TRBJ2-6,CASSTRTAQTGANVLTF
medium-sized,TRBV20-1,TRBJ1-5,CSASAGTGVAQHF
few,TRBV6-4,TRBJ2-2,CASSERWRSGELFF
medium-sized,TRBV28,TRBJ1-5,CASSYTSKRQPQHF
many,TRBV7-2,TRBJ2-3,CASSLAREADTQYF
medium-sized,TRBV12-3/TRBV12-4,TRBJ2-1,CASSLGQGYNEQFF
many,TRBV6-1,TRBJ2-1,CASRILAGGYNEQFF
many,TRBV7-9,TRBJ2-3,CASSLYGGGTDTQYF
many,TRBV20-1,TRBJ1-3,CSAKGGSLLTFHSGNTIYF
medium-sized,TRBV20-1,TRBJ2-2,CSARSANTGELFF
NA,TRBV10-3,TRBJ2-7,CAISSLVGEQYF
few,TRBV6-5,TRBJ2-1,CASSPEGVGNEQFF
NA,TRBV18,TRBJ1-2,CASSPSGYGYTF
NA,TRBV7-9,TRBJ2-5,CASSRPGTAQETQYF
few,TRBV6-5,TRBJ1-2,CASSYRPQSDGYTF
medium-sized,TRBV6-1,TRBJ1-5,CASSDRNKMQGRGRHSNQPQHF
many,TRBV29-1,TRBJ2-1,CSVEVRESSYNEQFF